This record covers a single T cell receptor (beta chain). Antigen unknown. The authors made TCR beta libraries by quantitative 5'-RACE with molecular barcodes. In TCRdb, the 5' RACE reads were re-called with MiXCR into one record per CDR3 protein. Counted here are some 240,000 distinct CDR3 sequences, about 24% occurring once; the ten biggest clones make up around 0.64%. The data stem from a study of CD8 T cells in ankylosing spondylitis. Trimming left V 1 base short and J 10 bases short, with 5 bases between. The CDR3 totals 11 residues. Study-level results: Certain motif variants had earlier been reported in reactive arthritis synovial fluid and blood. A TCR beta motif made of eight highly homologous variants seemed typical of ankylosing spondylitis blood.

This receptor was identified in a male donor with ankylosing spondylitis or in good health (not recorded which). The rearrangement uses TRBV12-3 or TRBV12-4 and TRBJ2-1; D unresolved. Material for sequencing was blood, either unsorted or a sorted T cell fraction (not recorded which). The CDR3: CASSLDQEQFF. CDR3 in DNA: TGTGCCAGCAGTTTAGACCAGGAGCAGTTCTTC.